One and the same sample provided the 22 T cell receptor beta chains below, sequenced in a study of CD8 T cells in ankylosing spondylitis. Study conclusions and caveats: For ankylosing spondylitis blood, a TCR beta motif of several highly homologous variants appeared characteristic.

From the 5' RACE reads, TCRdb called clonotypes with MiXCR, one entry per CDR3 protein. This table holds roughly 490,000 distinct CDR3 sequences, approximately 5% found once. Their antigen targets remain unknown. Sequencing was performed on blood, either unsorted or a sorted T cell fraction (not recorded which). The receptors were sampled from a male donor with ankylosing spondylitis.

In this sample, this clonotype turned up many times. This rearrangement joins TRBV20-1 to TRBJ2-7, with D perhaps matching TRBD2 (5 bases). Trimming removed 6 bases from V and 3 bases from J, with 15 bases in between. The CDR3 consists of 13 residues. The germline V gene has CDR1 DFQATT and CDR2 SNEGSKA (reference sequence). In DNA form, the CDR3 reads TGCAGTGCCTCCCGGGGTGGGGTCTACGAGCAGTACTTC. It yields the protein CSASRGGVYEQYF.

The sample holds many counts of this clonotype. The V and J genes are TRBV12-3 or TRBV12-4 and TRBJ1-2; TRBD1 might be the D (6 bases). The CDR3 runs 13 residues. The V end lost 5 bases, the J end lost 4 bases, and 11 bases lay between the germline ends. The CDR3 DNA is TGTGCCAGCAGTATAGGGGGGACCTATGGCTACACCTTC. This codes for CASSIGGTYGYTF.

This clonotype was observed at least ten times. This sequence joins TRBV7-8 and TRBJ2-7, with 7 bases identical to TRBD1. V shed 6 bases and J 5 bases; nucleotides not matched to a gene: 13. The CDR3 spans 15 residues. Per the germline V gene, CDR1 is SGHVS and CDR2 is FQNEAQ. In nucleotides, the CDR3 is TGTGCCAGCAGACCACCGGGACAGTCCCCCAACGAGCAGTACTTC. This gives the protein CASRPPGQSPNEQYF.

This clonotype showed up many times. V is TRBV6-1 and J is TRBJ2-7, with D maybe TRBD1 (6 bases). Germline assignment: CDR1 MNHNS and CDR2 SASEGT. Trimming stripped 2 bases from V and 2 bases from J, with 10 bases between. CDR3 size: 14 residues. The CDR3 DNA sequence: TGTGCCAGCAGTGAATCTCCAGGGGCCTACGAGCAGTACTTC. Translated, it gives CASSESPGAYEQYF.

The sample holds a few counts of this clonotype. The V gene is TRBV7-8, the J gene TRBJ2-3; TRBD2 is a possible D gene (5 bases). Germline CDR1 reads SGHVS; CDR2 reads FQNEAQ. Trimming took off 2 bases at V and 2 bases at J, with 17 bases between the two ends. The CDR3 consists of 17 residues. DNA of the CDR3: TGTGCCAGCAGCTTAATGAGGGTCGTTGTCCACACAGATACGCAGTATTTT. Translation: CASSLMRVVVHTDTQYF.

This clonotype was detected many times. The gene calls are TRBV20-1 and TRBJ2-5; perhaps TRBD2 as D (5 bases). Germline lookup yields CDR1 DFQATT and CDR2 SNEGSKA (reference sequence). CDR3 length: 12 residues. Trimming pared 5 bases from V and 4 bases from J, leaving 11 bases between. The CDR3 DNA is TGCAGTGCTTCGGGATTCGGAGAGACCCAGTACTTC. Translation gives CSASGFGETQYF.

This clonotype was seen at least ten times. V is TRBV28 and J is TRBJ1-1, with a weak D call TRBD1 (6 bases). This CDR3 has 15 residues. In germline, CDR1 is MDHEN, CDR2 SYDVKM. The V and J ends lost 6 bases and 4 bases respectively, with 18 bases between them. The CDR3 nucleotides are TGTGCCAGCAGCGCCCCGATAGACAGGACCACTGAAGCTTTCTTT. It translates to CASSAPIDRTTEAFF. Variable domain in full (rest from reference TRBV28 and TRBJ1-1): DVKVTQSSRYLVKRTGEKVFLECVQDMDHENMFWYRQDPGLGLRLIYFSYDVKMKEKGDIPEGYSVSREKKERFSLILESASTNQTSMYLCASSAPIDRTTEAFFGQGTRLTVV.

At least ten counts were recorded for this clonotype. The chain is built from TRBV5-1 and TRBJ1-1, with D uncertain. The CDR3 is 15 amino acids. The germline V gene encodes CDR1 SGHRS and CDR2 YFSETQ. V lost 0 bases and J 7 bases, leaving 16 bases between the germline ends. The CDR3 loop reads CASSLVGGAPGEAFF. DNA of the CDR3: TGCGCCAGCAGCTTGGTGGGAGGTGCTCCAGGTGAAGCTTTCTTT.

The table lists this clonotype with many counts. This chain uses TRBV7-9 with TRBJ1-2; TRBD1 might be the D (6 bases). The CDR3 extends over 15 amino acids. Germline V gene sequence: CDR1 SEHNR, CDR2 FQNEAQ (reference sequence). The V end lost 1 base, the J end lost 6 bases, and 15 bases lay between the germline ends. Written as DNA, the CDR3 is TGTGCCAGCAGCTTAGGTAGCACAGGGAAAGATGGCTACACCTTC. Protein: CASSLGSTGKDGYTF.

This rearrangement joins TRBV28 to TRBJ2-6, with D maybe TRBD2 (6 bases). The V gene's germline CDR1 is MDHEN and CDR2 SYDVKM. The CDR3 spans 17 residues. V lost 6 bases to trimming and J lost 2 bases, with 17 bases between them. CDR3 nucleotides: TGTGCCAGCAGGGGAGATATGGGGGGAGCTGGGGCCAACGTCCTGACTTTC. Protein sequence: CASRGDMGGAGANVLTF. Variable domain in full (rest from reference TRBV28 and TRBJ2-6): DVKVTQSSRYLVKRTGEKVFLECVQDMDHENMFWYRQDPGLGLRLIYFSYDVKMKEKGDIPEGYSVSREKKERFSLILESASTNQTSMYLCASRGDMGGAGANVLTFGAGSRLTVL.

The V and J genes are TRBV7-8 and TRBJ2-5; 7 bases map to TRBD1. The germline gives CDR1 SGHVS, CDR2 FQNEAQ. This CDR3 contains 19 residues. V dropped 6 bases and J dropped 4; count of bases not matched to a gene: 23. The CDR3 loop reads CASSQGREGGWYGGETQYF. CDR3 bases: TGTGCCAGCAGTCAGGGCCGGGAAGGGGGCTGGTATGGAGGAGAGACCCAGTACTTC.

The table lists this clonotype with many counts. This sequence joins TRBV7-9 and TRBJ2-7; no clear D. V lost 2 bases and J lost 1, with 9 bases in between. This CDR3 comprises 14 residues. Germline loops: CDR1 SEHNR, CDR2 FQNEAQ (reference sequence). DNA for the CDR3: TGTGCCAGCAGCTTATCGGTCAAATCCTACGAGCAGTACTTC. Amino acids: CASSLSVKSYEQYF.

Ten or more counts support this clonotype. This chain links TRBV6-5 with TRBJ2-1; perhaps TRBD1 as D (5 bases). The CDR3 contains 14 residues. Germline V gene lookup returns CDR1 MNHEY and CDR2 SVGAGI. The V and J ends lost 2 bases and 3 bases respectively, with 8 bases between them. The CDR3 sequence is CASSYAGYYNEQFF. The DNA for the CDR3 is TGTGCCAGCAGTTACGCAGGGTACTACAATGAGCAGTTCTTC.

This clonotype has ten or more counts. This sequence joins TRBV20-1 and TRBJ1-2; 7 bases are shared with TRBD1. CDR3 length: 15 residues. Germline CDR1 is DFQATT and CDR2 is SNEGSKA (reference sequence). Trimming took 3 bases from V and 5 from J; bases not matched to a gene: 12. CDR3 coding DNA: TGCAGTGCTAGGGCCGTCCCGGGACAGAGATATGGCTACACCTTC. Protein product: CSARAVPGQRYGYTF.

This clonotype has ten or more counts. The rearrangement links TRBV4-3 to TRBJ1-5, with D uncertain. The V gene's germline CDR1 is LGHNA and CDR2 YSLEER. V lost 3 bases, J lost 8 bases, and 17 bases lay in between. There are 15 residues in the CDR3. Written as DNA, the CDR3 is TGCGCCAGCAGCCAGTTTGGATCCTATTCAGAGCCCCAGCATTTT. It codes for CASSQFGSYSEPQHF.

V is TRBV7-9 and J is TRBJ2-5, with TRBD1 matching over 7 bases. The CDR3 is 14 residues long. The ends lost 7 bases at V and 4 bases at J; junction bases unmatched: 9. Germline CDR1 and CDR2: SEHNR and FQNEAQ (reference sequence). The CDR3 here is CASTLPAGGETQYF. The CDR3 region has the DNA TGTGCCAGCACCCTTCCTGCAGGGGGAGAGACCCAGTACTTC. Filled out from reference TRBV7-9 and TRBJ2-5, the complete variable domain reads DTGVSQNPRHKITKRGQNVTFRCDPISEHNRLYWYRQTLGQGPEFLTYFQNEAQLEKSRLLSDRFSAERPKGSFSTLEIQRTEQGDSAMYLCASTLPAGGETQYFGPGTRLLVL.

This clonotype appeared a few times. The chain links TRBV25-1 to TRBJ1-1; D gene unclear. Deletions cut 6 bases from V and 5 bases from J, with 13 bases between. The germline V gene has CDR1 MGHDK and CDR2 SYGVNS. The CDR3 consists of 13 residues. CDR3 sequence: CASSKFQGTEAFF. The CDR3 DNA reads as TGTGCCAGCAGCAAGTTCCAAGGGACTGAAGCTTTCTTT.

This clonotype has a count of ten or more. The chain is built from TRBV24-1 and TRBJ1-1; 7 positions agree with TRBD1. Germline V gene data show CDR1 as KGHDR and CDR2 as SFDVKD. V lost 2 bases and J lost 9; bases outside the gene matches: 2. The CDR3 is 12 amino acids. CDR3 in amino acids: CATSDWGQKAFF. The DNA of the CDR3 is TGTGCCACCAGTGATTGGGGACAGAAAGCTTTCTTT.

This clonotype was detected ten times or more. The gene calls are TRBV5-5 and TRBJ2-1; TRBD1 is a possible D gene (6 bases). The germline V gene has CDR1 SGHKS and CDR2 YYEKEE (reference sequence). V lost 4 bases and J 13 bases, leaving 12 bases between the germline ends. The CDR3 consists of 11 residues. This chain's CDR3 is CASSKGDIQFF. The CDR3 region has the DNA TGTGCCAGCAGCAAGGGGGATATTCAGTTCTTC. The whole variable domain, filled in from reference TRBV5-5 and TRBJ2-1, reads DAGVTQSPTHLIKTRGQQVTLRCSPISGHKSVSWYQQVLGQGPQFIFQYYEKEERGRGNFPDRFSARQFPNYSSELNVNALLLGDSALYLCASSKGDIQFFGPGTRLTVL.

This clonotype was observed a handful of times. The CDR3 DNA sequence: TGTGCCAGTAGTATATTTCTAGCGGATGCGAACACCGGGGAGCTGTTTTTT. This codes for CASSIFLADANTGELFF. The J gene is TRBJ2-2, the V gene TRBV19, with 7 bases lining up with TRBD2. J was trimmed by 0 bases and V by 2 bases; bases with no gene match: 6. There are 17 residues in the CDR3. Germline CDR1 is LNHDA and CDR2 is SQIVND (reference sequence).

This clonotype was seen repeatedly, ten times or more. V gene TRBV20-1 combines with J gene TRBJ2-1; no clear D gene. The CDR3 length is 16 residues. Germline values: CDR1 DFQATT, CDR2 SNEGSKA (reference sequence). Trimming shortened V by 3 bases and J by 0 bases, and 15 bases separated the two germline ends. CDR3 in amino acids: CSARSSAHFSYNEQFF. The CDR3 DNA reads as TGCAGTGCTAGGTCATCGGCCCACTTCTCCTACAATGAGCAGTTCTTC.

This clonotype was picked up many times. The chain couples TRBV5-1 to TRBJ2-3, with D maybe TRBD1 (6 bases). The V end was cut by 2 bases, the J end by 4 bases, with 14 bases between. This CDR3 comprises 15 residues. Germline V lookup: CDR1 SGHRS, CDR2 YFSETQ. The CDR3 DNA is TGCGCCAGCAGCTTTGTTGCAGGGGTAGCAGATACGCAGTATTTT. This encodes CASSFVAGVADTQYF.